These 15 T cell receptor beta chains share one sample of origin, sequenced in a study of beta chain features in type 1 diabetes. These receptors are not linked to any known antigen. TCRB transcripts that were expressed got sequenced, as all of the isolated RNA had been reverse transcribed. TCRdb's copy holds only in-frame clones and misses some; the assay was immunoSEQ multiplex PCR. The sample holds approximately 50,000 clones, less than 55% seen once. Overall study findings and caveats: Shorter TCRB CDR3s, moderately but significantly so, marked every one of the four CD4+ subsets in Type 1 diabetes patients.

Sequenced sample: Tregs from blood. Receptors were obtained from a man aged 30-40 years with type 1 diabetes.

This clone occurred a few times. A clone one base away is much larger, so this may be a read error. V is TRBV7-2 and J is TRBJ1-1, with a tentative D call TRBD1 (6 bases). Germline V CDR1 and CDR2: SGHTA, FQGNSA. The CDR3 is made up of 13 amino acids. The germline V and J ends were trimmed by 5 bases and 1 base, with 8 bases remaining between them. CDR3 bases: TGTGCCAGCAGCATACAGGGGAACACTGAAGCTTTCTTT. Residues: CASSIQGNTEAFF.

The V call is TRBV28, the J call TRBJ1-4; weak D call: TRBD1 (6 bases). The CDR3 has 14 amino acids. Germline CDR1 reads MDHEN; CDR2 reads SYDVKM. The germline V and J ends were trimmed by 5 bases and 7 bases, with 14 bases remaining between them. The CDR3 reads CASSAAQGIEKLFF. In DNA, the CDR3 is TGTGCCAGCAGTGCGGCGCAGGGGATTGAAAAACTGTTTTTT.

This clone was seen a few times. The chain has TRBV11-2 and TRBJ2-1; the match to TRBD2 covers 11 bases. After removal of 4 bases from V and 9 bases from J, the junction contained 8 bases not matched to a gene. CDR1 is SGHAT, CDR2 FQNNGV, per germline. The CDR3 sequence is 15 residues long. CDR3 sequence: CASSSIAGGNGEQFF. The DNA for the CDR3 is TGTGCCAGCAGCTCAATAGCGGGAGGGAATGGTGAGCAGTTCTTC.

J is TRBJ1-4 and V is TRBV19; 7 nucleotides line up with TRBD1. With 9 bases clipped from V and 5 bases from J, the junction kept 12 bases outside the gene matches. The CDR3 totals 15 residues. From germline, CDR1 is LNHDA and CDR2 SQIVND (reference sequence). CDR3 residues: CASSRTGTENEKLFF. The CDR3 coding sequence is TGTGCCAGCTCCAGGACCGGGACAGAGAATGAAAAACTGTTTTTT.

This clone showed up just a few times. V is TRBV6-6 and J is TRBJ2-2, with 10 bases fitting TRBD1. CDR3 length: 15 amino acids. CDR1 is MNHNY and CDR2 is SVGAGI in the germline V gene (reference sequence). V lost 5 bases and J lost 2; bases outside the gene matches: 2. CDR3 DNA sequence: TGTGCCAGCAGTCGACAGGGGGCAAACACCGGGGAGCTGTTTTTT. Amino acids: CASSRQGANTGELFF.

This sequence joins TRBV5-1 and TRBJ2-2; a possible D gene is TRBD1 (5 bases). This CDR3 has 15 amino acids. Trimming pared 3 bases from V and 5 bases from J, leaving 14 bases between. Germline V gene data show CDR1 as SGHRS and CDR2 as YFSETQ. The CDR3 is CASSSQGQGTGELFF. The CDR3 coding sequence is TGCGCCAGCAGCTCCCAGGGTCAGGGAACCGGGGAGCTGTTTTTT.

This clone showed up just once. The CDR3 DNA reads as TGTGCCAGCAGCTTCGTTAGCGGGGGCTACAATGAGCAGTTCTTC. Translating gives CASSFVSGGYNEQFF. This chain links TRBV5-4 with TRBJ2-1, with 9 bases matching TRBD2. This CDR3 contains 15 residues. Trimming at V came to 2 bases and at J to 3 bases, leaving 3 bases not matched to a gene. CDR1 is SGHNT and CDR2 is YYREEE in the germline V gene (reference sequence).

About this clone: The sample contains more than one DNA sequence encoding this CDR3. The rearrangement links TRBV30 to TRBJ2-4, with TRBD2 identical over 9 bases. The germline CDR1 and CDR2 sequences are GTSNPN and SVGIG (reference sequence). V gave up 7 bases and J gave up 1 base; unmatched junction bases: 11. The CDR3 is 16 amino acids. Here the CDR3 DNA reads TGTGCCTCAGCGATTAGCGGGAGAGGGGCCAAAAACATTCAGTACTTC. It codes for CASAISGRGAKNIQYF.

This chain uses TRBV5-1 with TRBJ2-7; maybe TRBD1 (5 bases). The CDR3 consists of 14 residues. Germline CDR1 reads SGHRS; CDR2 reads YFSETQ. V was trimmed by 0 bases and J by 4 bases, leaving 11 bases between them. CDR3: CASSLGAGKYEQYF. The CDR3, as DNA: TGCGCCAGCAGCTTGGGAGCAGGGAAGTACGAGCAGTACTTC. Full variable domain (rest looked up from reference TRBV5-1 and TRBJ2-7): KAGVTQTPRYLIKTRGQQVTLSCSPISGHRSVSWYQQTPGQGLQFLFEYFSETQRNKGNFPGRFSGRQFSNSRSEMNVSTLELGDSALYLCASSLGAGKYEQYFGPGTRLTVT.

This rearrangement joins TRBV30 to TRBJ2-6; tentative D call: TRBD1 (5 bases). Germline CDR1 GTSNPN, CDR2 SVGIG (reference sequence). The CDR3 is made up of 13 amino acids. V lost 2 bases and J 6 bases, leaving 8 bases between the germline ends. The CDR3 here is CAWSTGVANVLTF. DNA of the CDR3: TGTGCCTGGAGTACAGGCGTGGCCAACGTCCTGACTTTC.

This clone turned up a few times. This chain joins TRBV30 and TRBJ1-1; D is ambiguous. V was trimmed by 4 bases and J by 7 bases, leaving 19 bases between them. The germline gives CDR1 GTSNPN, CDR2 SVGIG (reference sequence). This CDR3 is built from 14 residues. CDR3 nucleotide sequence: TGTGCCTGGACAGAGAACCTTGCAGGAGGTGAAGCTTTCTTT. It is translated as CAWTENLAGGEAFF.

The CDR3 nucleotides read TGTGCCACCACCGAAATGGGGGGGACGGCTGAAGCTTTCTTT. Its translation is CATTEMGGTAEAFF. The rearrangement links TRBV27 to TRBJ1-1, with D possibly matching TRBD1 (5 bases). The germline CDR1 and CDR2 sequences are MNHEY and SMNVEV (reference sequence). The V end lost 10 bases, the J end lost 6 bases, and 21 bases lay between the germline ends. CDR3 length equals 14 residues.

This rearrangement joins TRBV28 to TRBJ2-7; D is perhaps TRBD1 (5 bases). CDR3 length: 15 amino acids. Germline values: CDR1 MDHEN, CDR2 SYDVKM. Trimming removed 5 bases at V and 0 bases at J, with 14 bases between. The CDR3 loop reads CASSGAGVSSYEQYF. The DNA of the CDR3 is TGTGCCAGCAGTGGGGCTGGCGTGAGCTCCTACGAGCAGTACTTC.

The chain carries TRBV5-6 and TRBJ2-1; 10 bases match TRBD2. Germline CDR1 and CDR2: SGHDT and YYEEEE. Germline trimming cut 4 bases from V and 2 bases from J; bases unmatched to any gene: 9. This CDR3 spans 17 amino acids. The CDR3 DNA reads TGTGCCAGCAGCCCGTCCGGACTAGCGGAACCCTACAATGAGCAGTTCTTC. Residues: CASSPSGLAEPYNEQFF.

This clone was seen only a few times. This chain links TRBV9 with TRBJ2-2; the match to TRBD1 covers 7 bases. The CDR3 is made up of 17 amino acids. In germline, CDR1 is SGDLS, CDR2 YYNGEE. V was pared by 0 bases and J by 5 bases, with 10 bases of the junction left unmatched. CDR3 residues: CASSVAASGTETGELFF. As DNA, the CDR3 is TGTGCCAGCAGCGTAGCAGCCTCTGGGACAGAGACCGGGGAGCTGTTTTTT.